The 13 T cell receptor beta chains below come from one sample, sequenced in a study of Graves' ophthalmopathy and Graves' hyperthyroidism. Researchers took RNA transcripts and amplified TCR beta CDR3 regions from them. Second-round multiplex PCR came after first-round RT-PCR with HTBI primers. TCRdb processed the multiplex PCR reads anew with MiXCR; each CDR3 protein has one entry. The repertoire includes about 740,000 distinct CDR3 sequences, about 44% of them detected once, and approximately 46% sits in the top ten. The specimen was peripheral blood. These receptors were taken from an adult man with Graves' ophthalmopathy.

The chain uses TRBV19 and TRBJ1-1; 9 positions agree with TRBD1. The CDR3 extends over 17 amino acids. Germline V gene data show CDR1 as LNHDA and CDR2 as SQIVND (reference sequence). Losses at the gene ends were 4 bases for V and 3 bases for J; bases not matched to a gene: 12. CDR3 region: CASSTLYYRGRDTEAFF. CDR3 nucleotide sequence: TGTGCCAGTAGTACCCTCTATTACAGGGGGCGGGACACTGAAGCTTTCTTT.

The chain combines TRBV28 with TRBJ2-7, with D possibly matching TRBD1 (6 bases). The germline CDR1 and CDR2 sequences are MDHEN and SYDVKM. This CDR3 contains 16 residues. V dropped 5 bases and J dropped 0 bases, with 17 bases sitting between them. CDR3 DNA: TGTGCCAGCAGTCTGGAAGGGGGACACAGCTCCTACGAGCAGTACTTC. Its protein product is CASSLEGGHSSYEQYF. The variable domain in full, with the rest retrieved from reference TRBV28 and TRBJ2-7, is DVKVTQSSRYLVKRTGEKVFLECVQDMDHENMFWYRQDPGLGLRLIYFSYDVKMKEKGDIPEGYSVSREKKERFSLILESASTNQTSMYLCASSLEGGHSSYEQYFGPGTRLTVT.

This clonotype showed up many times. The CDR3 loop reads CSVAGWRQRLNTEAFF. For the CDR3, the DNA is TGCAGCGTTGCTGGGTGGAGACAGCGCCTGAACACTGAAGCTTTCTTT. The chain joins TRBV29-1 to TRBJ1-1; tentative D call: TRBD1 (5 bases). V was shortened by 4 bases and J by 0 bases, with 18 bases between the two germline ends. In germline, CDR1 is SQVTM, CDR2 ANQGSEA. The CDR3 contains 16 residues.

In its sample, this clonotype was seen many times. The chain employs TRBV24-1 and TRBJ1-1; D gene ambiguous. The CDR3 loop spans 14 amino acids. The germline V and J ends were trimmed by 6 bases and 1 base, with 11 bases remaining between them. Germline-derived CDR1 and CDR2 are KGHDR and SFDVKD. CDR3 coding DNA: TGTGCCACCAGTCCCAGCGGGTCGAACACTGAAGCTTTCTTT. Amino acids: CATSPSGSNTEAFF.

The CDR3 DNA is TGCAGTGCTAGAGACGCGGACAGGGTGCAGGAAAAACTGTTTTTT. Its protein product is CSARDADRVQEKLFF. V gene TRBV20-1 combines with J gene TRBJ1-4; TRBD1 matches at 8 bases. CDR1 and CDR2 from the germline V gene are DFQATT and SNEGSKA (reference sequence). V dropped 0 bases and J dropped 8; count of bases not matched to a gene: 8. CDR3 length equals 15 residues.

This clonotype was detected only a few times. This chain links TRBV25-1 with TRBJ2-2; weak D call: TRBD2 (6 bases). The CDR3 covers 16 residues. Germline V gene lookup returns CDR1 MGHDK and CDR2 SYGVNS. Trimming pared 7 bases from V and 4 bases from J, leaving 19 bases between. CDR3 loop: CASTGVRGVGTGELFF. CDR3 nucleotides: TGTGCCAGCACGGGAGTTCGAGGTGTGGGCACCGGGGAGCTGTTTTTT.

This clonotype occurred many times. The chain recombines TRBV10-3 with TRBJ1-6, with 10 bases aligning to TRBD1. This CDR3 has 15 residues. From germline, CDR1 is ENHRY and CDR2 SYGVKD. The V segment lost 1 base and the J segment 10 bases; nucleotides outside the gene matches: 4. CDR3 sequence reads: CAISELDRGNSPLHF. CDR3 nucleotide sequence: TGTGCCATCAGTGAGTTGGACAGGGGGAACTCACCCCTCCACTTT.

This clonotype was seen more than once but under ten times. The chain couples TRBV20-1 to TRBJ1-2; D unclear. The CDR3 spans 15 residues. Germline lookup yields CDR1 DFQATT and CDR2 SNEGSKA (reference sequence). Trimming removed 8 bases from V and 2 bases from J, with 21 bases in between. CDR3 bases: TGCAGTCAGAGGAGGACGGTCGGACTCAACTATGGCTACACCTTC. It codes for CSQRRTVGLNYGYTF.

In this sample, this clonotype turned up many times. The chain uses TRBV29-1 and TRBJ2-5, with TRBD2 matching over 7 bases. The J segment lost 4 bases and the V segment lost 1 base, leaving 6 bases of the junction unmatched. Germline CDR1 SQVTM, CDR2 ANQGSEA. This CDR3 is built from 14 residues. CDR3 coding DNA: TGCAGCGTTGAAGCCCCGGGGGAGGGAGAGACCCAGTACTTC. Its translation is CSVEAPGEGETQYF.

The chain carries TRBV9 and TRBJ1-1; D might be TRBD1 (6 bases). CDR1 is SGDLS, CDR2 YYNGEE, per germline. CDR3 length equals 15 residues. V lost 4 bases to trimming and J lost 4 bases, with 17 bases between them. CDR3 loop: CASSPGVSIGTEAFF. Written as DNA, the CDR3 is TGTGCCAGCAGCCCAGGGGTCTCAATTGGCACTGAAGCTTTCTTT.

The chain recombines TRBV4-3 with TRBJ2-5; a weak D match, TRBD2 (5 bases). The CDR3 runs to 14 residues. Germline lookup yields CDR1 LGHNA and CDR2 YSLEER. Trimming cost V 6 bases and J 4 bases, with 15 bases left between them. CDR3 bases: TGCGCCAGCAGTTTGGCGGGTCTATCAGAGACCCAGTACTTC. It codes for CASSLAGLSETQYF.

In this sample, this clonotype turned up many times. The chain is built from TRBV7-7 and TRBJ2-5; no clear D. CDR3 length: 13 amino acids. Between the trimmed V and J ends, which lost 1 base and 4 bases, there was a span of 7 bases. Looked up from germline, CDR1 is SSHAT and CDR2 is FNYEAQ (reference sequence). The CDR3 DNA reads TGTGCCAGCAGCTTAGAGGTTGGAGAGACCCAGTACTTC. This translates into CASSLEVGETQYF.

In this sample, this clonotype turned up a few times. V gene TRBV10-2 combines with J gene TRBJ2-5, with 8 nucleotides matching TRBD1. Looked up from germline, CDR1 is WSHSY and CDR2 is SAAADI. J lost 5 bases, V lost 6 bases, and 8 bases had no gene match. CDR3 length: 14 amino acids. CDR3 nucleotide sequence: TGCGCCAGCAGGAAGACAGGGGCTGGGGAGACCCAGTACTTC. Protein: CASRKTGAGETQYF.